This section outlines one T cell receptor (beta chain) sequence together with its context. Its target is not known. This sample was taken from a study of OX40 agonist ivuxolimab in advanced cancers. For the study at large: The study treated patients with ivuxolimab, an agonistic anti-OX40 (CD134) antibody. Patients enrolled in dose escalation were diagnosed with hepatocellular carcinoma, melanoma, renal cell or head and neck cancer.

This table comes from immunoSEQ multiplex PCR, and its TCRdb copy is limited to in-frame clones, with some not included. The repertoire holds 65,000 to 80,000 clones, with around 90% as singletons. Study-wide points: At doses 0.1 to 3.0 mg/kg, CD4+ and CD8+ clones expanded. Expanded clones were, on average, more numerous in CD8+ T cells than in CD4+.

CDR1 is SGDLS, CDR2 YYNGEE, per germline. CDR3 length: 13 residues. V was shortened by 3 bases and J by 5 bases, with 9 bases between the two germline ends. V and J are TRBV9 and TRBJ1-5; D is perhaps TRBD1 (5 bases). The sample was CD4+ or CD8+ T cells sorted from blood, taken in a trial of the OX40 agonist ivuxolimab. This TCR came from an adult with an advanced solid tumor such as melanoma, head and neck, liver or kidney cancer. Written as DNA, the CDR3 is TGTGCCAGCAGCGCGCAGGGAGATCAGCCCCAGCATTTT. Its translation: CASSAQGDQPQHF.